One TCR beta chain is described in this entry. The antigen remains unidentified. Stable hyperthyroidism: no ophthalmopathy progression over 18 months of follow-up. The source of the PBMCs was less than 12 ml of fresh peripheral blood. This CDR3 region has 15 residues. In germline, CDR1 is PRHDT, CDR2 FYEKMQ (reference sequence). The ends were cut back, 6 bases at V and 3 bases at J, with 18 bases in the middle. The source material, RNA transcripts, was used to amplify TCR beta CDR3 regions. The HTBI primer set served for first-round RT-PCR of the TCR CDR3. Each CDR3 protein gets one entry after TCRdb re-called the multiplex PCR reads with MiXCR. The sample lists roughly 300,000 distinct CDR3 sequences, over 20% occurring once. The record originates from a study of T cells in Graves' hyperthyroidism and ophthalmopathy. The study's findings and limits: Blood also carried most thyroid clonotypes expanded above 0.001.

The chain joins TRBV13 to TRBJ2-7; a possible D gene is TRBD1 (5 bases). This clonotype was obtained from a woman in her 50s with Graves' hyperthyroidism. The sequenced sample was blood. This CDR3 is CASRARTLQSYEQYF. In nucleotides, the CDR3 is TGTGCCAGCAGGGCCCGGACACTCCAAAGCTACGAGCAGTACTTC.